This T cell receptor (beta chain) was recorded in a study of siplizumab effects on memory and regulatory T cells. With 1 base removed from V and 0 bases from J, the gap between germline ends came to 9 bases. Germline lookup yields CDR1 SGHTA and CDR2 FQGNSA. This CDR3 has 15 residues. Measured with immunoSEQ multiplex PCR; TCRdb has only the in-frame clones, and not every one. This table has about 110,000 clones, 93% appearing once. In regard to this clone: No antigen is known for it.

Study results and limitations: Alloreactive CD4+ clones that could be mapped were on average 68.8% Treg-derived with siplizumab, against 25% to 30% in controls. Alloreactive sequences tracing back to unstimulated CD4+ memory cells fell significantly with siplizumab. Naive T cells seemed more diverse than memory cells; they also seemed major alloresponse contributors.

This sequence originates from a human donor in good health. This chain uses TRBV7-2 with TRBJ1-2; D gene ambiguous. Sequenced: CD4+ T cells sorted from blood. CDR3 nucleotides: TGTGCCAGCAGCTTAGGGGCAGTCCCTAACTATGGCTACACCTTC. Protein product: CASSLGAVPNYGYTF. The full variable domain, in which reference TRBV7-2 and TRBJ1-2 provide the parts outside the CDR3, is GAGVSQSPSNKVTEKGKDVELRCDPISGHTALYWYRQSLGQGLEFLIYFQGNSAPDKSGLPSDRFSAERTGGSVSTLTIQRTQQEDSAVYLCASSLGAVPNYGYTFGSGTRLTVV.